Reported below is one T cell receptor beta chain. These data originate in a study of blood T cell repertoires in COVID-19. Study-wide background: Some COVID-19 samples were acute and others convalescent; all came from the United States, Italy and Spain. PBMCs, B-cell-depleted T cells, or T cells were the source of the cDNA or gDNA that made up the material.

The CDR3 consists of 17 residues. Germline V gene data show CDR1 as MNHNS and CDR2 as SASEGT. J was trimmed by 3 bases and V by 4 bases; bases with no gene match: 10. As handled by the study authors: Counts of nucleated cells, estimated from reference gene primer amplification, were obtained. Profiled with immunoSEQ multiplex PCR; TCRdb holds only in-frame clones, not every one. V and J calls and clone size follow that table, whereas D and trimming were derived from the DNA. The repertoire holds about 210,000 clones, with about four fifths as singletons. The sequenced sample was peripheral blood. The genes are TRBV6-1 and TRBJ2-1; 9 bases agree with TRBD2. The clonotype was recovered from a woman between 50 and 59 years old with active or convalescent COVID-19. In DNA, the CDR3 is TGTGCCAGCAGTGGGGTAGCGGGAGAGCCCCGCTACAATGAGCAGTTCTTC. Translation gives CASSGVAGEPRYNEQFF.